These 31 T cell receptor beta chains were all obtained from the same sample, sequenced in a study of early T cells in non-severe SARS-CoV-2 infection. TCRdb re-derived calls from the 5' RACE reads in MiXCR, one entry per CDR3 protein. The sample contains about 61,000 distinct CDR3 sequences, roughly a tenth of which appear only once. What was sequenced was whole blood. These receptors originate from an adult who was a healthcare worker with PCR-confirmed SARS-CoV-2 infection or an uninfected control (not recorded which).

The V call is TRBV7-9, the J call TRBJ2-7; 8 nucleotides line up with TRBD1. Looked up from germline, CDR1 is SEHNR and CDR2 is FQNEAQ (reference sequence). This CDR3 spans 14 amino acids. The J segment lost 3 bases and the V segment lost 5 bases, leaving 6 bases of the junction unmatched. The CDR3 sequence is CASSPDRALYEQYF. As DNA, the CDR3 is TGTGCCAGCAGCCCGGACAGGGCCCTCTACGAGCAGTACTTC.

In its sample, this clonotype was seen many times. CDR3 amino acids: CASSLGDFIIEQYF. The CDR3 region has the DNA TGTGCCAGCAGCTTAGGAGATTTCATAATCGAGCAGTACTTC. The chain uses TRBV11-2 and TRBJ2-7; D gene uncertain. V gave up 1 base and J gave up 6 bases, with 13 bases separating them. Germline V gene sequence: CDR1 SGHAT, CDR2 FQNNGV. CDR3 size: 14 residues.

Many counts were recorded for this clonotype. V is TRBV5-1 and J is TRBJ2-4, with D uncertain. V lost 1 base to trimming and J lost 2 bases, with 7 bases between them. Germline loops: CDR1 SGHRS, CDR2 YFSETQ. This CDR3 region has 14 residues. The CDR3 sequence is CASSLPDTKNIQYF. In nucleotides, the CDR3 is TGCGCCAGCAGCTTGCCGGATACCAAAAACATTCAGTACTTC.

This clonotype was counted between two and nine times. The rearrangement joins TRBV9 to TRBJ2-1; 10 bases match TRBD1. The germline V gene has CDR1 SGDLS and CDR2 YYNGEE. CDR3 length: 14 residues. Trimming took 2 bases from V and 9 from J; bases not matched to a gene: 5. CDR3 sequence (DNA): TGTGCCAGCAGCGTTAGGACAGGGGGAGGTGAGCAGTTCTTC. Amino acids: CASSVRTGGGEQFF.

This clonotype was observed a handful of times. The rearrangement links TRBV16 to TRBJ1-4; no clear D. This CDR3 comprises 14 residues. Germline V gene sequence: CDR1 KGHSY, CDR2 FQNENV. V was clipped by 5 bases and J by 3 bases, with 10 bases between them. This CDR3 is CASSAIGPNEKLFF. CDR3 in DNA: TGTGCCAGCAGCGCGATTGGGCCTAATGAAAAACTGTTTTTT.

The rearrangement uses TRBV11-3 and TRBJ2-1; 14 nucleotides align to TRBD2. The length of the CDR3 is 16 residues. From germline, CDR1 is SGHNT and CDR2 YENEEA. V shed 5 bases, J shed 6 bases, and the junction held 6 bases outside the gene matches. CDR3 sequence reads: CASSRRLAGGTNEQFF. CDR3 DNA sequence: TGTGCCAGCAGCCGACGACTAGCGGGGGGGACCAATGAGCAGTTCTTC.

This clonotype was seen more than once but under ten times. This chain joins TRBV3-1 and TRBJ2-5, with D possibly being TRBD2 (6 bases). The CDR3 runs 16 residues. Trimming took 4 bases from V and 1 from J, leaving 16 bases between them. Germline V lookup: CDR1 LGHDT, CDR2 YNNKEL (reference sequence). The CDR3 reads CASSPELAGTQETQYF. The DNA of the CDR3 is TGTGCCAGCAGCCCAGAGTTGGCGGGGACCCAAGAGACCCAGTACTTC.

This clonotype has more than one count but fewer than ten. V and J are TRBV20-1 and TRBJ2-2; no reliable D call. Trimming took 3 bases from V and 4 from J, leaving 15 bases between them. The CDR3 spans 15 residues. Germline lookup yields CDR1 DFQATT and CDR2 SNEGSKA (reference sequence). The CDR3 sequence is CSARVGGDGTGELFF. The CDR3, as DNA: TGCAGTGCTAGGGTTGGTGGCGACGGCACCGGGGAGCTGTTTTTT.

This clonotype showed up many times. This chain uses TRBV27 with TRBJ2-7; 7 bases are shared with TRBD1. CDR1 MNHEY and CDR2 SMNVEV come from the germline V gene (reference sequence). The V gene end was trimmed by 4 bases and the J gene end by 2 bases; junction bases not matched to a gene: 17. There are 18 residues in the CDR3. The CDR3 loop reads CASSSGKAGDSPAYEQYF. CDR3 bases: TGTGCCAGCAGTTCTGGCAAAGCTGGGGACAGTCCAGCCTACGAGCAGTACTTC.

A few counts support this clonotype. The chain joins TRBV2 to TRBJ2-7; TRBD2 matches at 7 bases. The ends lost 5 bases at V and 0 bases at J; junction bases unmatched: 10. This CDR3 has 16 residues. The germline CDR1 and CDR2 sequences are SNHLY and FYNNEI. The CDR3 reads CASSPRGLAVSYEQYF. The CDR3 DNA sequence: TGTGCCAGCAGTCCAAGAGGCCTAGCGGTCTCCTACGAGCAGTACTTC.

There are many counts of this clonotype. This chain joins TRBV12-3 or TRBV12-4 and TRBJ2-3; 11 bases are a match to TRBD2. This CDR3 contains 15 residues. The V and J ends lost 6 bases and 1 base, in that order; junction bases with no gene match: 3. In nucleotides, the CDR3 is TGTGCCAGCAGAAAACTAGCGGGGGGCACAGATACGCAGTATTTT. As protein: CASRKLAGGTDTQYF.

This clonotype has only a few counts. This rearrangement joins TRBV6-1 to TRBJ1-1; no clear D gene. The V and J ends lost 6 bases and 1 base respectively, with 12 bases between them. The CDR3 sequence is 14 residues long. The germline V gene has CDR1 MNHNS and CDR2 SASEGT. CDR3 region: CASRMRWANTEAFF. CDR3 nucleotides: TGTGCCAGCAGGATGAGGTGGGCGAACACTGAAGCTTTCTTT.

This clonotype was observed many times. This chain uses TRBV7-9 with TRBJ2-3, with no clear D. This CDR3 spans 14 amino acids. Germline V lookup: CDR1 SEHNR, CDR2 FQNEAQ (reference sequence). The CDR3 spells CASNPLIGADTQYF. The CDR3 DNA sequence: TGTGCTTCAAACCCGCTAATAGGTGCAGATACGCAGTATTTT.

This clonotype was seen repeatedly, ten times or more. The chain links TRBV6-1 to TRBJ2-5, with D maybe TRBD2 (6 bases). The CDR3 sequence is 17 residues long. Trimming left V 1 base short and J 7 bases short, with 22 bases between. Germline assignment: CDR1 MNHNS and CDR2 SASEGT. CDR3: CASSEEGSGPSGGTQYF. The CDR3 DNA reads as TGTGCCAGCAGTGAAGAGGGTAGCGGACCCAGTGGTGGGACCCAGTACTTC.

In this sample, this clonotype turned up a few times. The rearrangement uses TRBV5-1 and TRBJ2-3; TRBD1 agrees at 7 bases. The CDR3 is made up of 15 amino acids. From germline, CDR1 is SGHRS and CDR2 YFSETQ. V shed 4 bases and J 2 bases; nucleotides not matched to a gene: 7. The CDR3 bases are TGCGCCAGCAGCGGGGGACAGCCGAACACAGATACGCAGTATTTT. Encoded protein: CASSGGQPNTDTQYF.

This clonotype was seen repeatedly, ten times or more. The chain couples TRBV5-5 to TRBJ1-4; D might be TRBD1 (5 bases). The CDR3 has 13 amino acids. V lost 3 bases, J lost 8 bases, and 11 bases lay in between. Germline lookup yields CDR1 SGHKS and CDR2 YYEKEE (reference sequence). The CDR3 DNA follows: TGTGCCAGCAGCTCGGGACCCACCGAAAAACTGTTTTTT. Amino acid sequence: CASSSGPTEKLFF. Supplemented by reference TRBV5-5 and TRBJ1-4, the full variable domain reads DAGVTQSPTHLIKTRGQQVTLRCSPISGHKSVSWYQQVLGQGPQFIFQYYEKEERGRGNFPDRFSARQFPNYSSELNVNALLLGDSALYLCASSSGPTEKLFFGSGTQLSVL.

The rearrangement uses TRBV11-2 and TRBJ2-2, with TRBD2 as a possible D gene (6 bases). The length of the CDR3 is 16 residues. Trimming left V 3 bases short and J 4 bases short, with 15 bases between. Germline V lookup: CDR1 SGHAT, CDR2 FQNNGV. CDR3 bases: TGTGCCAGCAGCTTTAGCGGCGGGTTCGGCACCGGGGAGCTGTTTTTT. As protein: CASSFSGGFGTGELFF.

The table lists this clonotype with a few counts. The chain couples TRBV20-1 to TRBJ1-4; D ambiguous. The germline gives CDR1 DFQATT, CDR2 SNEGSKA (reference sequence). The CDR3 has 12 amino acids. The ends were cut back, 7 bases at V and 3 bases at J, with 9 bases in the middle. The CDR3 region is CSVPHPNEKLFF. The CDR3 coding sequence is TGCAGTGTTCCACACCCTAATGAAAAACTGTTTTTT.

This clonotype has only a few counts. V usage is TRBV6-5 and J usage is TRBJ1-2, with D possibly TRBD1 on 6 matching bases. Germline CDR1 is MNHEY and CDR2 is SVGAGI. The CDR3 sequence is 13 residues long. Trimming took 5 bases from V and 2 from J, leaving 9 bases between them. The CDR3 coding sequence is TGTGCCAGCAGTCCCACAGGGAACTATGGCTACACCTTC. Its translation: CASSPTGNYGYTF.

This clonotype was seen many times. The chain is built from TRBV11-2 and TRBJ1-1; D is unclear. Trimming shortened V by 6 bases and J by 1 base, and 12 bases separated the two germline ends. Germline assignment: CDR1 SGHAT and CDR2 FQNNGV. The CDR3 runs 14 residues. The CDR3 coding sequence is TGTGCCAGCAGGCCTCTCGATCGGAACACTGAAGCTTTCTTT. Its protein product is CASRPLDRNTEAFF.

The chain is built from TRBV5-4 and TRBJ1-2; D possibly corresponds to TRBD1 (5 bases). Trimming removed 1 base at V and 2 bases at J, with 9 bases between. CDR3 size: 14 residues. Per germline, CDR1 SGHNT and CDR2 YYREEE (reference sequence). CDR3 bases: TGTGCCAGCAGCTTGCAGGGCGAAAACTATGGCTACACCTTC. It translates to CASSLQGENYGYTF. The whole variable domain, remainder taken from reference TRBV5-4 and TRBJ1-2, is ETGVTQSPTHLIKTRGQQVTLRCSSQSGHNTVSWYQQALGQGPQFIFQYYREEENGRGNFPPRFSGLQFPNYSSELNVNALELDDSALYLCASSLQGENYGYTFGSGTRLTVV.

CDR3 sequence (DNA): TGCAGTGCTAGTACCACAGGGGCCTCTCACTCTGGAAACACCATATATTTT. This encodes CSASTTGASHSGNTIYF. J is TRBJ1-3 and V is TRBV20-1; 7 nucleotides line up with TRBD1. The CDR3 spans 17 residues. V lost 3 bases, J lost 0 bases, and 11 bases stayed unmatched. The germline V gene encodes CDR1 DFQATT and CDR2 SNEGSKA (reference sequence).

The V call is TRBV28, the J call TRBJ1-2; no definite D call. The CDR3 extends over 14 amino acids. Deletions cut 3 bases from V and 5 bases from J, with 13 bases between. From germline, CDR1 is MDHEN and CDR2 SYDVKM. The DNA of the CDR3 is TGTGCCAGCAGTTTGGAAATTGGGGTATATGGCTACACCTTC. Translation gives CASSLEIGVYGYTF.

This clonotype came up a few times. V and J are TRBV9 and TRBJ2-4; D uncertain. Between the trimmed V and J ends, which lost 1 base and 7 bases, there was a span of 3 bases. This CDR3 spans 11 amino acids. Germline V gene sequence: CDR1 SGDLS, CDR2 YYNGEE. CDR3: CASSVMNIQYF. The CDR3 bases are TGTGCCAGCAGCGTAATGAACATTCAGTACTTC.

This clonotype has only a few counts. CDR3 coding DNA: TGCAGCGTTGTGAACACTGAAGCTTTCTTT. Residues: CSVVNTEAFF. This chain uses TRBV29-1 with TRBJ1-1, with D uncertain. This CDR3 is 10 amino acids long. Germline V gene data show CDR1 as SQVTM and CDR2 as ANQGSEA. V lost 4 bases and J 0 bases, leaving 0 bases between the germline ends.

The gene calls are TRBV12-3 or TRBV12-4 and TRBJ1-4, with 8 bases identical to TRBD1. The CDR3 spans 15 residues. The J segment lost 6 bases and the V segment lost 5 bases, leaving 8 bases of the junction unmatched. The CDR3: CASSPDGQGYEKLFF. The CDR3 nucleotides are TGTGCCAGCAGTCCGGACGGACAGGGATATGAAAAACTGTTTTTT.

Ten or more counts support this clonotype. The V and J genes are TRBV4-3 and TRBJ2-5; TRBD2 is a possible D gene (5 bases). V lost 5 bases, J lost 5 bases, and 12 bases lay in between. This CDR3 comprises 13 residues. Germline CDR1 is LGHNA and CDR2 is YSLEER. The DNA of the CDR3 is TGCGCCAGCAGCAATGGACTCAGCGAGACCCAGTACTTC. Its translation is CASSNGLSETQYF.

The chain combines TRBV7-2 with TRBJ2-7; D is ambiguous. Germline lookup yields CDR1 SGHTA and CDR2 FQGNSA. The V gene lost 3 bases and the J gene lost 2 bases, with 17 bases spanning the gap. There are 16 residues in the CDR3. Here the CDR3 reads CASSFGPATTAYEQYF. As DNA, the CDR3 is TGTGCCAGCAGCTTCGGACCTGCGACCACAGCCTACGAGCAGTACTTC.

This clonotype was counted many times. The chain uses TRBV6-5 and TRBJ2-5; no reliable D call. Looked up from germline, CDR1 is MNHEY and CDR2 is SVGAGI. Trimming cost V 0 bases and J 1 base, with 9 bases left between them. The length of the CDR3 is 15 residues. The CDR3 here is CASSYSRTGQETQYF. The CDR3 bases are TGTGCCAGCAGTTACTCCCGGACGGGCCAAGAGACCCAGTACTTC.

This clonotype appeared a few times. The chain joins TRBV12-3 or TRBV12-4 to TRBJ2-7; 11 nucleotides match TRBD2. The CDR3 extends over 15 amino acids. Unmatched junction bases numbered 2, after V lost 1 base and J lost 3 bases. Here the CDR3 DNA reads TGTGCCAGCAGTTTAGGACTAGCGGGGATCTACGAGCAGTACTTC. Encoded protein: CASSLGLAGIYEQYF.

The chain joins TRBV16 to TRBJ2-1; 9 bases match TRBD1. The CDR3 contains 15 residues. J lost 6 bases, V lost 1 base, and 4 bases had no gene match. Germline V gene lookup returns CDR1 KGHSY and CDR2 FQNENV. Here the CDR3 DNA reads TGTGCCAGCAGCCAATACAGGGGGCTCGGCAATGAGCAGTTCTTC. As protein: CASSQYRGLGNEQFF.